Presented here are 31 T cell receptor beta chains from one specimen sequenced in a study of T-cell memory formation after mild COVID-19. TCRdb re-derived calls from the 5' RACE reads in MiXCR, one entry per CDR3 protein. The sample has nearly 350,000 distinct CDR3 sequences, 10% to 15% seen once. The sequencing input was PBMCs or a T cell subset sorted from them (not recorded which). The receptor set was obtained from a young man who had mild COVID-19 (a few samples of this study predate the infection). Cell type and time point are not known.

This clonotype was seen more than once but under ten times. The chain links TRBV6-5 to TRBJ2-7; maybe TRBD1 (5 bases). There are 14 residues in the CDR3. Germline lookup yields CDR1 MNHEY and CDR2 SVGAGI. V lost 4 bases to trimming and J lost 0 bases, with 10 bases between them. DNA for the CDR3: TGTGCCAGCAGTTTCGGACATCTCTCCTACGAGCAGTACTTC. Encoded protein: CASSFGHLSYEQYF.

This clonotype was seen many times. The gene calls are TRBV7-2 and TRBJ2-5; TRBD1 is a possible D gene (5 bases). This CDR3 comprises 13 residues. Per germline, CDR1 SGHTA and CDR2 FQGNSA. The V and J ends lost 0 bases and 4 bases respectively, with 6 bases between them. The CDR3 DNA is TGTGCCAGCAGCTTAGCCAGGGCAGAGACCCAGTACTTC. Protein sequence: CASSLARAETQYF.

This clonotype was seen a few times. CDR3 in DNA: TGTGCCAGCAGTCGGGAGAGCGGGGTTTCCTACAATGAGCAGTTCTTC. Protein: CASSRESGVSYNEQFF. The chain employs TRBV6-2 or TRBV6-3 and TRBJ2-1; 7 bases fit TRBD2. The CDR3 is 16 residues long. The germline V gene has CDR1 MNHEY and CDR2 SVGEGT. V trimming: 5 bases; J trimming: 1 base; junction bases outside the gene matches: 8.

A few counts support this clonotype. This chain uses TRBV6-2 or TRBV6-3 with TRBJ2-1; D may match TRBD1 or TRBD2 (6 bases each). Germline V gives CDR1 MNHEY, CDR2 SVGEGT. CDR3 length: 11 amino acids. V was clipped by 5 bases and J by 10 bases, with 9 bases between them. The CDR3 region has the DNA TGTGCCAGCAGTCGGGGGCCCGAGCAGTTCTTC. Translating gives CASSRGPEQFF.

This chain links TRBV7-9 with TRBJ2-1; 9 bases fit TRBD1. This CDR3 contains 15 residues. Germline V gene lookup returns CDR1 SEHNR and CDR2 FQNEAQ (reference sequence). V was clipped by 1 base and J by 7 bases; unmatched bases: 5. The CDR3, as DNA: TGTGCCAGCAGCTTAGGGGGGACAGGGCAGAATGAGCAGTTCTTC. The encoded protein is CASSLGGTGQNEQFF.

This chain uses TRBV9 with TRBJ1-6; TRBD1 matches 9 bases. There are 13 residues in the CDR3. Germline V gene sequence: CDR1 SGDLS, CDR2 YYNGEE. V dropped 6 bases and J dropped 10; count of bases not matched to a gene: 5. The CDR3 nucleotides are TGTGCCAGCAATACGGACAGGGGCTCACCCCTCCACTTT. This translates into CASNTDRGSPLHF.

There are many counts of this clonotype. The gene calls are TRBV28 and TRBJ1-1; unclear D gene. Trimming left V 2 bases short and J 5 bases short, with 6 bases between. The CDR3 covers 12 residues. The V gene's germline CDR1 is MDHEN and CDR2 SYDVKM. This CDR3 is CASSLDRTEAFF. The CDR3 bases are TGTGCCAGCAGTTTAGATCGGACTGAAGCTTTCTTT. Full variable domain (rest looked up from reference TRBV28 and TRBJ1-1): DVKVTQSSRYLVKRTGEKVFLECVQDMDHENMFWYRQDPGLGLRLIYFSYDVKMKEKGDIPEGYSVSREKKERFSLILESASTNQTSMYLCASSLDRTEAFFGQGTRLTVV.

This clonotype has only a few counts. The chain links TRBV12-5 to TRBJ1-2; D gene ambiguous. Germline V CDR1 and CDR2: LGHNT, FRNRAP. V was clipped by 3 bases and J by 8 bases, with 13 bases between them. The length of the CDR3 is 13 residues. The CDR3 bases are TGTGCTAGTGGTTTCGGGGAGTCGGGCGGCTACACCTTC. Protein product: CASGFGESGGYTF.

Only a few counts were recorded for this clonotype. The J gene is TRBJ2-7, the V gene TRBV6-5; D gene uncertain. The CDR3 consists of 15 residues. Germline V lookup: CDR1 MNHEY, CDR2 SVGAGI. V was cut by 2 bases and J by 2 bases, with 13 bases left in between. CDR3 sequence: CASSYQPLSTYEQYF. CDR3 bases: TGTGCCAGCAGTTACCAGCCCTTAAGCACCTACGAGCAGTACTTC.

The V call is TRBV12-3 or TRBV12-4, the J call TRBJ1-2; no firm D call. There are 14 residues in the CDR3. V was pared by 4 bases and J by 6 bases, with 15 bases between. The chain's CDR3 is CASSSHVGSNGYTF. CDR3 bases: TGTGCCAGCAGTTCCCATGTCGGGTCTAATGGCTACACCTTC.

A few counts support this clonotype. The chain links TRBV6-1 to TRBJ2-5; 8 bases are a match to TRBD1. The CDR3 has 16 residues. V shed 2 bases and J 5 bases; nucleotides not matched to a gene: 10. Germline assignment: CDR1 MNHNS and CDR2 SASEGT. Here the CDR3 DNA reads TGTGCCAGCAGTGAACGGTTGGACAGGGAGGTGGAGACCCAGTACTTC. Residues: CASSERLDREVETQYF.

The rearrangement joins TRBV4-3 to TRBJ2-3, with no clear D. The CDR3 has 18 residues. V lost 0 bases and J 1 base, leaving 17 bases between the germline ends. From germline, CDR1 is LGHNA and CDR2 YSLEER. The CDR3 protein is CASSQDRSGILGTDTQYF. The CDR3 nucleotides read TGCGCCAGCAGCCAAGATAGGTCCGGCATCCTCGGCACAGATACGCAGTATTTT.

This clonotype was detected only a few times. The V and J genes are TRBV29-1 and TRBJ2-5; D uncertain. CDR3 size: 11 residues. Trimming left V 3 bases short and J 11 bases short, with 13 bases between. The germline V gene has CDR1 SQVTM and CDR2 ANQGSEA. The CDR3 here is CSVEILGEQYF. Here the CDR3 DNA reads TGCAGCGTTGAGATTCTTGGGGAACAGTACTTC.

This chain joins TRBV7-2 and TRBJ1-2, with D possibly matching TRBD1 (5 bases). The germline V and J ends were trimmed by 3 bases and 3 bases, with 8 bases remaining between them. This CDR3 region has 13 residues. Germline lookup yields CDR1 SGHTA and CDR2 FQGNSA. The CDR3 DNA is TGTGCCAGCAGCTTCAGGGACTACTATGGCTACACCTTC. Amino acid sequence: CASSFRDYYGYTF. Combining the CDR3 with reference TRBV7-2 and TRBJ1-2 gives the whole variable domain GAGVSQSPSNKVTEKGKDVELRCDPISGHTALYWYRQSLGQGLEFLIYFQGNSAPDKSGLPSDRFSAERTGGSVSTLTIQRTQQEDSAVYLCASSFRDYYGYTFGSGTRLTVV.

This clonotype was recorded a few times. V and J are TRBV7-2 and TRBJ2-3; TRBD2 agrees at 8 bases. The junction had 7 bases not matched to a gene; V was cut back by 1 base and J by 1 base. This CDR3 spans 17 amino acids. Per germline, CDR1 SGHTA and CDR2 FQGNSA. The CDR3 DNA sequence: TGTGCCAGCAGCTTAGGGGCAGCAGCGGGGGGCACAGATACGCAGTATTTT. This gives the protein CASSLGAAAGGTDTQYF.

This clonotype was detected only a few times. The V call is TRBV20-1, the J call TRBJ2-7; 10 nucleotides match TRBD2. Trimming at V came to 7 bases and at J to 2 bases, leaving 8 bases not matched to a gene. Germline CDR1 reads DFQATT; CDR2 reads SNEGSKA (reference sequence). The CDR3 extends over 14 amino acids. The DNA of the CDR3 is TGCAGTGTCCCGCTAGCGGGGGTCCCCTACGAGCAGTACGTC. It specifies CSVPLAGVPYEQYV.

V gene TRBV28 combines with J gene TRBJ1-4; D is ambiguous. The germline gives CDR1 MDHEN, CDR2 SYDVKM. The CDR3 consists of 15 residues. Trimming pared 4 bases from V and 0 bases from J, leaving 9 bases between. CDR3 in amino acids: CASSSPVATNEKLFF. CDR3 DNA sequence: TGTGCCAGCAGTTCCCCTGTTGCAACTAATGAAAAACTGTTTTTT.

The chain employs TRBV7-9 and TRBJ2-5, with a tentative D call TRBD2 (5 bases). Germline V CDR1 and CDR2: SEHNR, FQNEAQ (reference sequence). V shed 0 bases and J shed 1 base, with 9 bases lying between them. The CDR3 has 15 residues. This chain's CDR3 is CASSLATGSQETQYF. The DNA for the CDR3 is TGTGCCAGCAGCTTAGCTACGGGGTCCCAAGAGACCCAGTACTTC.

This clonotype was counted a few times. The V call is TRBV28, the J call TRBJ2-7; TRBD2 agrees at 7 bases. The length of the CDR3 is 15 residues. Germline V CDR1 and CDR2: MDHEN, SYDVKM. Unmatched junction bases numbered 10, after V lost 6 bases and J lost 2 bases. The CDR3 sequence is CASSDHRGGTYEQYV. DNA of the CDR3: TGTGCCAGCAGCGACCATCGCGGGGGAACCTACGAGCAGTACGTC.

This clonotype occurred a few times. V gene TRBV7-6 combines with J gene TRBJ2-7; 10 nucleotides align to TRBD1. The trim removed 5 bases at V and 0 bases at J, leaving 4 bases unmatched. Germline V gives CDR1 SGHVS, CDR2 FNYEAQ. The CDR3 spans 15 residues. The CDR3 loop is CASSPGTGASYEQYF. CDR3 DNA sequence: TGTGCCAGCAGCCCCGGGACAGGGGCCTCCTACGAGCAGTACTTC.

The chain combines TRBV12-3 or TRBV12-4 with TRBJ2-1; D call uncertain. The CDR3 runs to 15 residues. The V gene lost 7 bases and the J gene lost 2 bases, with 15 bases spanning the gap. The chain's CDR3 is CASTHPTRAYNEQFF. The CDR3 DNA reads TGTGCCAGCACCCACCCCACCCGAGCCTACAATGAGCAGTTCTTC.

This clonotype was counted a few times. This chain joins TRBV18 and TRBJ2-7, with D perhaps TRBD1 (6 bases). This CDR3 has 14 amino acids. Trimming took off 3 bases at V and 0 bases at J, with 9 bases between the two ends. Germline V gene lookup returns CDR1 KGHSH and CDR2 LQKENI. CDR3 coding DNA: TGTGCCAGCTCACCGCAGGGGTTCTCCTACGAGCAGTACTTC. Translated: CASSPQGFSYEQYF.

This clonotype appeared a few times. The genes are TRBV19 and TRBJ1-2; weak D call: TRBD1 (5 bases). The germline CDR1 and CDR2 sequences are LNHDA and SQIVND (reference sequence). The V end was cut by 0 bases, the J end by 8 bases, with 13 bases between. The CDR3 is 14 residues long. CDR3 in amino acids: CASSIDRRGPGYTF. The CDR3 DNA sequence: TGTGCCAGTAGTATAGATCGCCGGGGCCCGGGCTACACCTTC.

This clonotype came up a few times. J is TRBJ2-7 and V is TRBV7-6; 11 nucleotides agree with TRBD2. J was trimmed by 5 bases and V by 5 bases; bases with no gene match: 8. CDR3 length: 15 amino acids. Per germline, CDR1 SGHVS and CDR2 FNYEAQ. The CDR3 nucleotides read TGTGCCAGCAGCCCAGTCACTAGCGGGGGCGACGAGCAGTACTTC. Its protein is CASSPVTSGGDEQYF.

CDR3 sequence reads: CASSQVVGTGGAFRETQYF. DNA of the CDR3: TGCGCCAGCAGCCAAGTCGTCGGGACAGGGGGCGCGTTCCGAGAGACCCAGTACTTC. The chain has TRBV5-1 and TRBJ2-5, with 12 bases lining up with TRBD1. Trimming took 4 bases from V and 4 from J; bases not matched to a gene: 17. Germline CDR1 and CDR2: SGHRS and YFSETQ. The CDR3 totals 19 residues.

The chain uses TRBV30 and TRBJ2-7; no clear D gene. V lost 0 bases to trimming and J lost 4 bases, with 10 bases between them. The CDR3 totals 13 residues. Germline lookup yields CDR1 GTSNPN and CDR2 SVGIG (reference sequence). The CDR3 DNA reads TGTGCCTGGAGTGTAAGGATGGGTTACGAGCAGTACTTC. It translates to CAWSVRMGYEQYF.

This clonotype was seen more than once but under ten times. The J gene is TRBJ1-1, the V gene TRBV6-5; TRBD1 is a possible D gene (5 bases). The CDR3 consists of 16 residues. The V gene lost 0 bases and the J gene lost 2 bases, with 13 bases spanning the gap. Germline V gene sequence: CDR1 MNHEY, CDR2 SVGAGI. CDR3 region: CASSYSFRVGNTEAFF. DNA of the CDR3: TGTGCCAGCAGTTACTCGTTCAGGGTAGGCAACACTGAAGCTTTCTTT.

The chain recombines TRBV5-1 with TRBJ1-2, with a possible D match to TRBD1 (5 bases). The CDR3 runs to 15 residues. The V gene's germline CDR1 is SGHRS and CDR2 YFSETQ. The ends were cut back, 4 bases at V and 6 bases at J, with 19 bases in the middle. CDR3 amino acids: CASSQGMTELNGYTF. CDR3 sequence (DNA): TGCGCCAGCAGCCAAGGTATGACAGAGCTGAATGGCTACACCTTC.

A few counts support this clonotype. DNA for the CDR3: TGTGCCAGCAGCCATCGGGGGCGAGCGGGGAACACCGGGGAGCTGTTTTTT. It yields the protein CASSHRGRAGNTGELFF. The chain combines TRBV11-3 with TRBJ2-2, with D perhaps given as TRBD1 or TRBD2 (6 bases each). Trimming removed 5 bases at V and 1 base at J, with 17 bases between. Germline V gene lookup returns CDR1 SGHNT and CDR2 YENEEA. This CDR3 is built from 17 residues. Filled out from reference TRBV11-3 and TRBJ2-2, the complete variable domain reads EAGVVQSPRYKIIEKKQPVAFWCNPISGHNTLYWYLQNLGQGPELLIRYENEEAVDDSQLPKDRFSAERLKGVDSTLKIQPAELGDSAVYLCASSHRGRAGNTGELFFGEGSRLTVL.

The chain joins TRBV3-1 to TRBJ2-1, with D uncertain. Trimming removed 1 base from V and 1 base from J, with 8 bases in between. Germline CDR1 LGHDT, CDR2 YNNKEL (reference sequence). The CDR3 spans 15 residues. The DNA of the CDR3 is TGTGCCAGCAGCCAAGTCCGGGCTTCCTACAATGAGCAGTTCTTC. This translates into CASSQVRASYNEQFF.

The chain employs TRBV12-3 or TRBV12-4 and TRBJ2-7; tentative D call: TRBD1 (6 bases). The germline V and J ends were trimmed by 6 bases and 2 bases, with 11 bases remaining between them. CDR3 length equals 13 residues. CDR3 protein: CASRPDSPYEQYF. CDR3 DNA: TGTGCCAGCAGACCGGACAGTCCCTACGAGCAGTACTTC.